A selection of T cell receptor beta chains follows, all from one sample in a study of T cell responses to AZD1222 COVID-19 vaccine. Sequencing used immunoSEQ multiplex PCR; TCRdb keeps in-frame clones, though not all of them. The data hold about 130,000 clones, with 88% observed a single time. The sequencing used peripheral blood, collected 28 days after the second AZD1222 dose. These receptors all stem from an adult who received the AZD1222 COVID-19 vaccine. Each CDR3 is given with its conserved first and last residue. The D gene is left open where the match is weak. Rows give clone size only sometimes, using once, few, many, or a class for an expanded clone.

TRBD2 | TRBJ2-3 | NA | TRBV3-1/TRBV3-2 | CASSPGLAGSTDTQYF | TGTGCCAGCAGCCCAGGGCTAGCGGGGTCCACAGATACGCAGTATTTT
NA | TRBJ2-3 | once | TRBV19 | CASSGYPGLTDTQYF | TGTGCCAGTAGCGGGTACCCGGGTCTCACAGATACGCAGTATTTT
NA | TRBJ1-2 | NA | TRBV7-9 | CASSLQGHGYTF | TGTGCCAGCAGCTTGCAAGGGCATGGCTACACCTTC
TRBD2 | TRBJ2-2 | NA | TRBV4-2 | CAPSQDRGGLAGELFF | TGTGCCCCCAGCCAAGACCGGGGGGGGTTGGCCGGGGAGCTGTTTTTT
NA | TRBJ1-2 | NA | TRBV5-1 | CASSLEGLGDGYTF | TGCGCCAGCAGCCTAGAGGGGCTCGGAGACGGCTACACCTTC
NA | TRBJ2-7 | NA | TRBV24-1 | CATSREGAQGEEIYEQYF | TGTGCCACCAGTAGGGAGGGGGCTCAGGGAGAAGAAATCTACGAGCAGTACTTC
TRBD1 | TRBJ2-7 | NA | TRBV7-6 | CASSPFGWTGDPLSLYEQYF | TGTGCCAGCAGCCCCTTCGGGTGGACAGGGGATCCGTTGTCTCTTTATGAGCAGTACTTC
NA | TRBJ2-7 | few | TRBV5-1 | CASSLPQGGEQYF | TGCGCCAGCAGCTTACCACAGGGAGGGGAGCAGTACTTC
NA | TRBJ2-5 | NA | TRBV4-1 | CASSQDRVVAVGETQYF | TGCGCCAGCAGCCAAGATCGTGTAGTAGCGGTTGGGGAGACCCAGTACTTC
NA | TRBJ1-5 | NA | TRBV12-3/TRBV12-4 | CASRPTGNQPQHF | TGTGCCAGCAGGCCGACAGGCAATCAGCCCCAGCATTTT
TRBD2 | TRBJ2-1 | NA | TRBV25-1 | CASSEYPTSGRVNEQFF | TGTGCCAGCAGTGAATACCCGACTAGCGGGAGAGTCAATGAGCAGTTCTTC
NA | TRBJ1-4 | NA | TRBV19 | CASSPWDGNEKLFF | TGTGCCAGTAGTCCATGGGACGGTAATGAAAAACTGTTTTTT
TRBD2 | TRBJ2-1 | NA | TRBV5-8 | CASSLGLAGFYEQFF | TGTGCCAGCAGCTTGGGACTAGCGGGATTTTATGAGCAGTTCTTC
NA | TRBJ1-1 | NA | TRBV7-9 | CASSFLQGSTEAFF | TGTGCCAGCAGCTTCTTGCAGGGTTCGACTGAAGCTTTCTTT
TRBD1 | TRBJ1-2 | NA | TRBV4-1 | CASSQDWGTGHGYTF | TGCGCCAGCAGCCAAGATTGGGGGACAGGCCATGGCTACACCTTC
NA | TRBJ2-2 | NA | TRBV11-2 | CAGAKQGWVNTGELFF | TGTGCCGGAGCAAAACAGGGATGGGTTAACACCGGGGAGCTGTTTTTT
TRBD2 | TRBJ2-2 | NA | TRBV4-2 | CAPPQHRGGLAGELFF | TGTGCCCCCCCCCAACACCGGGGGGGGTTGGCCGGGGAGCTGTTTTTT
NA | TRBJ2-5 | NA | TRBV19 | CASSIPGIETQYF | TGTGCCAGTAGTATTCCCGGGATAGAGACCCAGTACTTC
NA | TRBJ2-1 | NA | TRBV24-1 | CATSDRGDLYNEQFF | TGTGCCACCAGTGACAGGGGGGACCTCTACAATGAGCAGTTCTTC
TRBD1 | TRBJ1-3 | NA | TRBV3-1/TRBV3-2 | CASSHHRGSPGNTIYF | TGTGCCAGCAGCCACCACAGGGGGTCACCCGGAAACACCATATATTTT
NA | TRBJ2-1 | NA | TRBV5-6 | CASSLDGSSYNEQFF | TGTGCCAGCAGCTTGGATGGGAGCTCCTACAATGAGCAGTTCTTC
NA | TRBJ2-7 | NA | TRBV27 | CASRFGQSGLYEQYF | TGTGCCAGCAGATTTGGACAGTCGGGCCTCTACGAGCAGTACTTC
TRBD1 | TRBJ2-7 | NA | TRBV3-1/TRBV3-2 | CASTTGTGSYEQYF | TGTGCCAGCACTACCGGGACAGGGTCTTACGAGCAGTACTTC
NA | TRBJ1-5 | NA | TRBV3-1/TRBV3-2 | CASSQSDSNQPQHF | TGTGCCAGCAGCCAGTCTGATAGCAATCAGCCCCAGCATTTT
TRBD1 | TRBJ2-2 | NA | TRBV5-5 | CASSPRQGGTGELFF | TGTGCCAGCAGCCCACGACAGGGGGGCACCGGGGAGCTGTTTTTT
NA | TRBJ2-3 | once | TRBV5-5 | CASSLGAFLKGDTQYF | TGTGCCAGCAGCTTGGGGGCTTTCCTGAAGGGAGATACGCAGTATTTT
NA | TRBJ2-7 | NA | TRBV28 | CASNGGALSYEQYF | TGTGCCAGCAATGGGGGAGCCCTCTCCTACGAGCAGTACTTC
TRBD1 | TRBJ1-2 | NA | TRBV29-1 | CSENGAGGTGYTF | TGCAGTGAAAATGGGGCAGGGGGTACCGGCTACACCTTC
NA | TRBJ2-3 | NA | TRBV21-1 | CASSKGQGGDTQYF | TGTGCCAGCAGCAAAGGACAGGGAGGGGATACGCAGTATTTT
TRBD1 | TRBJ1-5 | NA | TRBV4-2 | CASSPSGGGRSNQPQHF | TGTGCCAGCAGCCCGTCAGGGGGCGGGAGGAGCAATCAGCCCCAGCATTTT
NA | TRBJ1-2 | NA | TRBV12-3/TRBV12-4 | CASSSGDNYGYTF | TGTGCCAGCAGCAGCGGGGATAACTATGGCTACACCTTC
NA | TRBJ2-3 | NA | TRBV4-1 | CASSGRQVLADTQYF | TGCGCCAGCAGCGGACGACAGGTTCTGGCAGATACGCAGTATTTT
NA | TRBJ2-7 | NA | TRBV5-1 | CASSPTGAYEQYF | TGCGCCAGCAGCCCGACGGGGGCCTACGAGCAGTACTTC
NA | TRBJ1-3 | NA | TRBV6-5 | CASSPEVSGNTIYF | TGTGCCAGCAGTCCGGAAGTCTCTGGAAACACCATATATTTT
TRBD2 | TRBJ2-1 | once | TRBV18 | CASSPPNRAGGLDEQFF | TGTGCCAGCTCACCACCGAATAGAGCGGGGGGGCTGGATGAGCAGTTCTTC
NA | TRBJ1-1 | NA | TRBV18 | CASSPASRGAFF | TGTGCCAGCTCACCGGCGAGCCGCGGTGCTTTCTTT
NA | TRBJ1-2 | NA | TRBV5-1 | CASSFQGVEDGYTF | TGCGCCAGCAGCTTCCAGGGAGTGGAGGACGGCTACACCTTC
TRBD1 | TRBJ1-5 | NA | TRBV7-9 | CASGGTGGQPQHF | TGTGCCAGCGGAGGGACAGGGGGCCAGCCCCAGCATTTT
TRBD2 | TRBJ2-7 | NA | TRBV7-9 | CASSRGGRAYEQYF | TGTGCCAGCAGCCGGGGGGGACGGGCCTACGAGCAGTACTTC